This T cell receptor beta chain was captured by sequencing in a study of T cells in Graves' hyperthyroidism and ophthalmopathy. With 0 bases clipped from V and 12 bases from J, the junction kept 7 bases outside the gene matches. The length of the CDR3 is 13 residues. This clonotype was recorded many times. TCR beta CDR3 sequences were amplified from RNA transcripts. HTBI primers were employed in a first-round RT-PCR of the TCR CDR3. From the multiplex PCR reads, TCRdb called clonotypes with MiXCR, one entry per CDR3 protein. The sample carries about 400,000 distinct CDR3 sequences, around 25% recorded once.

The chain carries TRBV12-3 or TRBV12-4 and TRBJ2-5; 7 bases align to TRBD2. Sequencing was carried out using blood. The clonotype originates from a man aged 45-65 years with Graves' hyperthyroidism. The chain's CDR3 is CASSLAGTKEKYF. The CDR3 nucleotides are TGTGCCAGCAGTTTAGCCGGGACTAAGGAAAAGTACTTC.